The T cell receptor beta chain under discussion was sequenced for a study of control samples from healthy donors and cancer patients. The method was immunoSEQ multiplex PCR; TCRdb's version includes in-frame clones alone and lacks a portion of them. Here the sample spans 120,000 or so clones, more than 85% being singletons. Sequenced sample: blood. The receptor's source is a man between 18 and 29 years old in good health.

CDR3 loop: CASSEWGTASYEQYF. The CDR3, as DNA: TGTGCCAGCAGTGAATGGGGGACAGCCTCCTACGAGCAGTACTTC. The V gene is TRBV6-1, the J gene TRBJ2-7; TRBD1 aligns across 7 bases. Germline trimming cut 2 bases from V and 0 bases from J; bases unmatched to any gene: 4. Germline lookup yields CDR1 MNHNS and CDR2 SASEGT. CDR3 length: 15 residues.